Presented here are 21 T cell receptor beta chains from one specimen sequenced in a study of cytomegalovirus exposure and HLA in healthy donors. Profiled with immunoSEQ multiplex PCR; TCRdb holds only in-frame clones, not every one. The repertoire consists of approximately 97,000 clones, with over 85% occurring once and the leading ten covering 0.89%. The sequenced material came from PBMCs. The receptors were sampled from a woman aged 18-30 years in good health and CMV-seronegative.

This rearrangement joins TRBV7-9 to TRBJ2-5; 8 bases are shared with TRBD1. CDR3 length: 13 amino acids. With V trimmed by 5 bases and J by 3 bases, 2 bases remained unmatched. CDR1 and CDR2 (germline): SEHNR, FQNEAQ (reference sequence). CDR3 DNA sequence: TGTGCCAGCAGCACGGGACAGGAAGAGACCCAGTACTTC. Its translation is CASSTGQEETQYF.

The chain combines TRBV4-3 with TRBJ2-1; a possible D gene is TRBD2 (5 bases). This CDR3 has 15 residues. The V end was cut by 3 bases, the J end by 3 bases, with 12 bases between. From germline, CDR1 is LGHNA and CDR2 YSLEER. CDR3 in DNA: TGCGCCAGCAGCCAGACACTAGGGAGCTACAATGAGCAGTTCTTC. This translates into CASSQTLGSYNEQFF.

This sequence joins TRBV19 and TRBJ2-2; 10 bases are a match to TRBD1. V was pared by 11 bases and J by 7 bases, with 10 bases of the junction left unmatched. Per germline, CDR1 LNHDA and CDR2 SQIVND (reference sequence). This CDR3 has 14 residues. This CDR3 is CAAGGTGAVGELFF. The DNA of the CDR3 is TGTGCCGCGGGCGGGACAGGGGCCGTCGGGGAGCTGTTTTTT.

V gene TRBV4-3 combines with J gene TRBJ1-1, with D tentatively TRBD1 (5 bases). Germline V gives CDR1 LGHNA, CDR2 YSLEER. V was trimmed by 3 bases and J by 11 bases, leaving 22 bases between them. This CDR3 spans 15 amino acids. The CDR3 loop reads CASSHDVGTGIVAFF. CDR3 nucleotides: TGCGCCAGCAGCCATGATGTTGGAACAGGTATCGTGGCTTTCTTT.

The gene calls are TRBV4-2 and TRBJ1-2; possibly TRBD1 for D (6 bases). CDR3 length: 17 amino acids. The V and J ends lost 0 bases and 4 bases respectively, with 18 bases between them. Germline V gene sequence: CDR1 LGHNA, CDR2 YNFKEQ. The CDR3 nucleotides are TGTGCCAGCAGCCAAGAGGCTCCCGGGGGGCAGATCTATGGCTACACCTTC. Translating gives CASSQEAPGGQIYGYTF.

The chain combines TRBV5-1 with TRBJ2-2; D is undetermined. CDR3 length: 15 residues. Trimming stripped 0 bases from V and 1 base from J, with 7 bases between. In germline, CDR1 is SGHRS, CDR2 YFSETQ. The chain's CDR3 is CASSLVWQNTGELFF. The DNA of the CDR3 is TGCGCCAGCAGCTTGGTTTGGCAGAACACCGGGGAGCTGTTTTTT.

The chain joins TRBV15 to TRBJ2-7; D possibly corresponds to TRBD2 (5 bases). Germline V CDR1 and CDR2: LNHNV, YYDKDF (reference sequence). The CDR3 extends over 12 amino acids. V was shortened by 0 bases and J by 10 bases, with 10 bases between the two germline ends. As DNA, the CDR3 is TGTGCCACCAGCAGAGATCATACTAGACAGTACTTC. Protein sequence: CATSRDHTRQYF.

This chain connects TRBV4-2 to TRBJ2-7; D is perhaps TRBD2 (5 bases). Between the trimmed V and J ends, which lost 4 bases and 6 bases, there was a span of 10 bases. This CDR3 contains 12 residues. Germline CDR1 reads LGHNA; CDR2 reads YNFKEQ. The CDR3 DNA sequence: TGTGCCAGCAGCCGTCTAGAGGGCGAGCAGTACTTC. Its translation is CASSRLEGEQYF.

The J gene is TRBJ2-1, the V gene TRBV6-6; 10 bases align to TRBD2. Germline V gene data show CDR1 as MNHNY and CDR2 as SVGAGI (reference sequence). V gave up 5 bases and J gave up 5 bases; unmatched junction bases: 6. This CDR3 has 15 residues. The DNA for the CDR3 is TGTGCCAGCAGTGGGTGGACTAGCGGTCACAATGAGCAGTTCTTC. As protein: CASSGWTSGHNEQFF.

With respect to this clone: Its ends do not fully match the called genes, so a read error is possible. This chain's CDR3 is CASNLRGSRGNTIYF. CDR3 DNA sequence: TGTGCCAGCAACTTAAGGGGGAGCCGTGGAAACACCATATATTTT. The chain uses TRBV13 and TRBJ1-3, with D possibly matching TRBD1 (6 bases). CDR1 is PRHDT and CDR2 is FYEKMQ in the germline V gene (reference sequence). The CDR3 length is 15 residues.

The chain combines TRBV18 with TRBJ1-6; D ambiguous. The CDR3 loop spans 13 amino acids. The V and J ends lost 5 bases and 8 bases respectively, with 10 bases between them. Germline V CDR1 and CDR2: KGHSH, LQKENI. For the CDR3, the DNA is TGTGCCAGCTCAGACCTGGGAGATTCACCCCTCCACTTT. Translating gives CASSDLGDSPLHF.

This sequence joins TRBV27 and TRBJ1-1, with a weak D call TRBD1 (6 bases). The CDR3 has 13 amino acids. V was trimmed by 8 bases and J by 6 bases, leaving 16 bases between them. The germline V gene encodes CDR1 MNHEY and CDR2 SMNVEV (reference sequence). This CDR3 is CASGQQGFAEAFF. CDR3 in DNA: TGTGCCAGCGGACAACAGGGTTTTGCTGAAGCTTTCTTT.

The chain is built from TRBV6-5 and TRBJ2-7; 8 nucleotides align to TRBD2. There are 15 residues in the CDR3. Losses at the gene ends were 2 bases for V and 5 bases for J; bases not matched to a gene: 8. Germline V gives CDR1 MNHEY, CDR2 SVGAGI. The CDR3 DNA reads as TGTGCCAGCAGTTACGGTACGGGAGGGCTTAACGAGCAGTACTTC. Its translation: CASSYGTGGLNEQYF.

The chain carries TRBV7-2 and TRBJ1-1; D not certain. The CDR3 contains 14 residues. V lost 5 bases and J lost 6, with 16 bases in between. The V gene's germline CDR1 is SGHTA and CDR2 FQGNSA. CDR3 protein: CASSLRSGSAEAFF. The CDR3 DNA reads TGTGCCAGCAGCCTTCGATCGGGGAGTGCTGAAGCTTTCTTT.

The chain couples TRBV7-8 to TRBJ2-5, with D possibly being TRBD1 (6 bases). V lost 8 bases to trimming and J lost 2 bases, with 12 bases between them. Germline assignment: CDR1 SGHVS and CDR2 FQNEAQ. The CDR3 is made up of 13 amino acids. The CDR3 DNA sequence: TGTGCCAGCGGCCGGGACACACAAGAGACCCAGTACTTC. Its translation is CASGRDTQETQYF.

The CDR3 region has the DNA TGTGCCAGCAGCGCTGGAGGGGGCGCAAAGTACTTC. Encoded protein: CASSAGGGAKYF. The genes are TRBV5-4 and TRBJ2-4, with D maybe TRBD1 (7 bases). The germline V gene has CDR1 SGHNT and CDR2 YYREEE (reference sequence). Trimming removed 4 bases at V and 14 bases at J, with 16 bases between. This CDR3 region has 12 residues.

The CDR3 DNA is TGTGCCTGGGACACGGGGACAGGGGTCTCACCCCTCCACTTT. This codes for CAWDTGTGVSPLHF. The V gene is TRBV30, the J gene TRBJ1-6, with TRBD1 matching over 10 bases. The CDR3 has 14 amino acids. Per germline, CDR1 GTSNPN and CDR2 SVGIG (reference sequence). V gave up 5 bases and J gave up 10 bases; unmatched junction bases: 8.

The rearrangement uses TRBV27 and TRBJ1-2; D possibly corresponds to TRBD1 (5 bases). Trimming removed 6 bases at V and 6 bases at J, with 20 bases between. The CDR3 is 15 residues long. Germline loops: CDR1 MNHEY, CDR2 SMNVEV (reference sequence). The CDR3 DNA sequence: TGTGCCAGCAGCCGAAAAGCCAGGGTTGCCAATGGCTACACCTTC. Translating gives CASSRKARVANGYTF.

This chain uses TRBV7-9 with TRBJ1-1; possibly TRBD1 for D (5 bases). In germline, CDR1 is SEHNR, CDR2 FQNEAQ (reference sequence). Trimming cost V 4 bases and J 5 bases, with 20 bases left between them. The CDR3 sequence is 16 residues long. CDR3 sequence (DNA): TGTGCCAGCAGCTCCAGGCCGGACATGGCGAGGACTGAAGCTTTCTTT. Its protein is CASSSRPDMARTEAFF.

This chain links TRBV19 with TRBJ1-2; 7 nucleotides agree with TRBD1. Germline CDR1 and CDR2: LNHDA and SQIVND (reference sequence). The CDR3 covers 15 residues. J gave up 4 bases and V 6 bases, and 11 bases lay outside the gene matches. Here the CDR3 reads CASSLGQANIYGYTF. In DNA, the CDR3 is TGTGCCAGTAGCCTCGGACAGGCCAATATCTATGGCTACACCTTC.

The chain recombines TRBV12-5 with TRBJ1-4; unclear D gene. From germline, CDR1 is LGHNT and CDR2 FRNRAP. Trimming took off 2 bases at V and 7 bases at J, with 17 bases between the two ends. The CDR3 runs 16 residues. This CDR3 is CASGLRDSGLGEKLFF. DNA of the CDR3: TGTGCTAGTGGTTTGAGAGATAGCGGTCTCGGTGAAAAACTGTTTTTT.